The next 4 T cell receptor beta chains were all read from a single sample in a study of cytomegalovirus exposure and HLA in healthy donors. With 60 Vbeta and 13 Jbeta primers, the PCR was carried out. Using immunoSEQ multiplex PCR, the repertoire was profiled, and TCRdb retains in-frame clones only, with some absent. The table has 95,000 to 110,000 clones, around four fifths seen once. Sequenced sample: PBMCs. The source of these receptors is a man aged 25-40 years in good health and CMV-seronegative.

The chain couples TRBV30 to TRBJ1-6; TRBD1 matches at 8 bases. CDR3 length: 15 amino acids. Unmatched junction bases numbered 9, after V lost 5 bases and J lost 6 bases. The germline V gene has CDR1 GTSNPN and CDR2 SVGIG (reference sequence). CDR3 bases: TGTGCCTGGGGGACAGGATTTGCGGGTAATTCACCCCTCCACTTT. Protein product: CAWGTGFAGNSPLHF.

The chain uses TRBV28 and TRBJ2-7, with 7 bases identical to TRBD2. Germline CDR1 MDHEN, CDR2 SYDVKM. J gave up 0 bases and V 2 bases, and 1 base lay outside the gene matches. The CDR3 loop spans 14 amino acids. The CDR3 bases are TGTGCCAGCAGTTTAGGGGGGGGCTCCTACGAGCAGTACTTC. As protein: CASSLGGGSYEQYF.

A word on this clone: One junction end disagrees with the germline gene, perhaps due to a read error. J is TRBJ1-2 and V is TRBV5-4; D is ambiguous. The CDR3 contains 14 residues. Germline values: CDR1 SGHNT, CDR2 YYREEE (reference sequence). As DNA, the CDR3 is TGTGCCAGCTCCAGCCTTGGAGGTGATTATGGCTGCACCTTC. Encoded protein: CASSSLGGDYGCTF.

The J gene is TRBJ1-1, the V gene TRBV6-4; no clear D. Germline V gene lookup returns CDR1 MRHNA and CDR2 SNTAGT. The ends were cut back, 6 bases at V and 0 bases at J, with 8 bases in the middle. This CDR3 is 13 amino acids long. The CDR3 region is CASSHGVNTEAFF. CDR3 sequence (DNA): TGTGCCAGCAGCCACGGGGTGAACACTGAAGCTTTCTTT.